This T cell receptor beta chain was identified in a study of blood T cell repertoires in COVID-19. Turning to the study itself: Sources were T cells, B-cell-depleted T cells, or PBMCs; the material itself was cDNA or gDNA.

Under the authors' procedure: Estimation of nucleated cell counts was performed using reference gene primer amplification. The data were produced by immunoSEQ multiplex PCR, yet TCRdb's version contains in-frame clones alone and is incomplete. V and J calls plus clone size are reproduced from that table; the DNA served to infer D and trimming. The sample includes approximately 110,000 clones, about 79% seen only once; the top ten take 7.9%. Input material: peripheral blood. The sequence was collected from a woman of 80 years or more with active or convalescent COVID-19.

The CDR3 DNA sequence: TGTGCCAGCAGCAACCGGGACAGGGGACACGAGCAGTACTTC. Translation gives CASSNRDRGHEQYF. This chain links TRBV7-8 with TRBJ2-7, with 10 bases matching TRBD1. V gave up 5 bases and J gave up 5 bases; unmatched junction bases: 6. In germline, CDR1 is SGHVS, CDR2 FQNEAQ. The CDR3 covers 14 residues.